The rows below give T cell receptor beta chains drawn from one sample of a study of blood T cell repertoires in COVID-19. Only in-frame clones appear in the TCRdb table, and some are missing; sequencing was by immunoSEQ multiplex PCR. Altogether some 370,000 clones are present, roughly 90% being singletons, with the ten largest covering 0.95% to 1.5%. The specimen sequenced was peripheral blood. The receptors stem from a man aged 40-50 years with acute or convalescent COVID-19. Both conserved end residues are part of each CDR3. The D gene is left open where the match is weak. Only part of the rows carry a size: once, few, many, or a class if the clone is expanded.

cdr3_aa cdr3_nt d_call j_call v_call clone_size cdr3_length
CSARDRETQYF TGCAGTGCTAGAGATAGAGAGACCCAGTACTTC NA TRBJ2-5 TRBV20-1 NA 11
CASSYSGTGSTDTQYF TGTGCCAGCAGTTACTCAGGGACTGGAAGCACAGATACGCAGTATTTT NA TRBJ2-3 TRBV6-5 NA 16
CATGQGNVETQYF TGTGCCACTGGACAGGGAAATGTCGAGACCCAGTACTTC TRBD1 TRBJ2-5 TRBV25-1 NA 13
CASSQSIQGAGANVLTF TGTGCCAGCTCACAGTCGATACAGGGGGCGGGGGCCAACGTCCTGACTTTC TRBD1 TRBJ2-6 TRBV18 NA 17
CASSPPGTAQETQYF TGTGCCAGCAGTCCGCCCGGGACAGCCCAAGAGACCCAGTACTTC TRBD1 TRBJ2-5 TRBV28 NA 15
CASSLGQYTEAFF TGTGCCAGCAGCCTGGGACAATACACTGAAGCTTTCTTT NA TRBJ1-1 TRBV7-3 NA 13
CAIRSTGAYNSPLHF TGTGCCATCAGAAGTACAGGGGCCTATAATTCACCCCTCCACTTT TRBD1 TRBJ1-6 TRBV10-3 NA 15
CASSYYGQGRGEQYF TGTGCCAGTAGTTACTATGGACAGGGTCGGGGGGAGCAGTACTTC TRBD1 TRBJ2-7 TRBV19 NA 15
CASSAPGTGRTGELFF TGTGCCAGCAGCGCACCCGGGACAGGGCGAACCGGGGAGCTGTTTTTT TRBD1 TRBJ2-2 TRBV5-4 NA 16
CASSQARREYNEQFF TGTGCCAGCAGCCAAGCCCGCCGCGAATACAATGAGCAGTTCTTC NA TRBJ2-1 TRBV11-2 NA 15
CATSRGDSDQPQHF TGTGCCACCAGCAGGGGTGACAGCGATCAGCCCCAGCATTTT NA TRBJ1-5 TRBV15 NA 14
CASRRGQLYEQYF TGCGCCAGCAGACGCGGACAGCTCTACGAGCAGTACTTC NA TRBJ2-7 TRBV5-1 few 13
CASSPHGGADTEAFF TGTGCCAGCAGTCCCCACGGGGGGGCTGACACTGAAGCTTTCTTT NA TRBJ1-1 TRBV27 NA 15